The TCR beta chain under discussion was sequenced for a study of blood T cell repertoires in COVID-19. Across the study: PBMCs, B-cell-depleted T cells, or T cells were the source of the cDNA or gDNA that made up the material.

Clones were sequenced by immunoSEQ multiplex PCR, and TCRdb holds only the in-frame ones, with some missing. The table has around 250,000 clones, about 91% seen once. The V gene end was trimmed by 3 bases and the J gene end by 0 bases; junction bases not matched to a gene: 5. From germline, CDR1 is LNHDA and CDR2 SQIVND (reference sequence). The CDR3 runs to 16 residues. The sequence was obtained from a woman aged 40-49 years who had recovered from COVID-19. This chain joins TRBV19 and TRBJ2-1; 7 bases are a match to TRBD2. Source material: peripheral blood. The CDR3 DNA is TGTGCCAGTAGTATGCCTAGCGGTAGCTCCTACAATGAGCAGTTCTTC. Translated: CASSMPSGSSYNEQFF.